This TCR beta chain was recovered during a study of cytomegalovirus exposure and HLA in healthy donors (dated by TCRdb to about 2017). Looking at the study overall: An earlier analysis of several hundred of the donors reported about 250 Gb of sequence data and 117 million unique TCR beta sequences from around 200 million T cells. An early release covering 550 to 700 HLA-typed donors comprised approximately 300 gigabases of sequencing data and tens of millions of unique TCR sequences. Among the roughly 400 genotyped donors, around 81% belonged to the genetic ancestry cluster associated with self-reported Caucasian donors. The study aimed to test whether signatures of past pathogen exposure could be identified by cataloging public T cell receptors. The study used immunosequencing to profile the T cell repertoires of 666 subjects and linked those repertoires to cytomegalovirus serostatus. A separate validation cohort of 100 to 150 different subjects was used in addition to the 666-subject first cohort. To predict cytomegalovirus infection status, the study combined high-throughput TCR immunosequencing, statistical association of individual TCRs with disease status, and machine learning. A later analysis re-analyzed previously published TCR beta repertoires from 550 to 700 donors and added high-resolution HLA genotyping to study TCR occurrence patterns. Rather than using new phenotypic data, the later analysis identified candidate immune exposures from TCR beta sequences and from how often those sequences occurred across donors. In an earlier analysis of roughly 540 of the donors, high-throughput TCR beta sequencing was used to judge whether each TCR beta V gene segment behaved as functional or pseudogenic. Donor age, sex, ethnicity and CMV serostatus were collected together with the repertoire data. A later genetic analysis took genome-wide SNP genotypes for 398 of the 666 donors and used that subset as a discovery cohort. All discovery cohort repertoires had been generated using a single sequencing platform. HLA typing covered class I and class II loci at four-digit resolution. The number of typed donors differed by locus: about 620-640 for A, B, C, DRB1 and DQB1; approximately 540 for DQA1; 606 for DPA1; and some 470 for DPB1. Because of strong linkage in the cohort, a handful of DR-DQ haplotypes were treated as single units for association and clustering. Among under 450 genotyped donors of the cohort, an average of about 240,000 unique TCR beta nucleotide sequences were sequenced per donor, roughly a sixth of them non-productive.

Results the study describes overall, beyond this receptor: In an earlier analysis of 587 of the donors, most TCR beta V segments appeared in productive rearrangements about 87% or about 30% of the time, broadly matching IMGT annotations. The authors suggested that the approach could potentially be extended to other disease states and immunological phenotypes. A group of highly shared sequence variants was considered likely to be a technical artifact of the sequencing pipeline. The presence/absence analyses assumed that sequencing depth was roughly uniform across donors, and that assumption may not be true. Some IMGT-functional V segments, including TRBV6-2 and TRBV6-3, could not be told apart with the 87-base-pair reads, so those segments were excluded. In a later analysis, the rate of TCR association differed among HLA loci, with DRB1 alleles having the most associated TCRs and HLA-C alleles having the fewest. Immune exposure information for the cohort was limited to CMV serostatus. Across donors, most TCR sequences were observed very rarely, whereas some public TCRs were present in many individuals. Several of the top co-occurrence clusters appeared to be linked to parvovirus B19, influenza, CMV and Epstein-Barr virus, according to a later analysis. A later analysis associated 16,951 TCR beta sequences with specific HLA alleles at a false discovery rate of 0.05. A further reported finding was that TCR beta sequences accurately predicted the HLA-A and HLA-B alleles for most subjects in the first cohort. In vitro tests confirmed that a few of the cytomegalovirus-associated TCR beta chains recognize cytomegalovirus antigens. Linkage disequilibrium might explain the correlated functional status among segregating V segments, but an unknown experimental factor could not be ruled out. In a later analysis, most CMV-associated TCR beta chains were found to appear HLA-restricted, with HLA associations seemingly driven largely by CMV exposure. Cytomegalovirus status was reported to be diagnosed by the classifier with high specificity and sensitivity in both the original and validation cohorts. When HLA alleles, especially DR and DQ, strongly co-occurred, TCR associations were difficult to assign to individual alleles. V-gene and J-gene trimming of TCR beta chains was associated with a missense DCLRE1C variant in a later genetic analysis, and the association was replicated in an independent cohort. Approximately 18 rarely observed V segments, including chromosome 9 orphons, were excluded from the earlier analysis of about 610 of the donors because counts were too low. The cohort was sequenced for TCR beta chains only, and without alpha or paired-chain data the features that could be detected were limited. In a later analysis, HLA-associated TCR beta chains were found to be more clonally expanded and to have lower generation probabilities than equally common non-associated chains. Because HLA typing was missing for some donors at each locus, association tests included only the typed subset. According to a later genetic analysis, donors in an Asian-associated ancestry cluster had fewer N-insertions in productive TCRs than the roughly 670-donor mean. The study gave a list of about 150 TCR beta chains associated with cytomegalovirus.

In the case of this clone: Its target antigen remains unknown.

The cohort was made up of 666 healthy bone marrow donors. All cohort members were sampled while nominally healthy, although unrecorded immune exposures were likely present. The donor tested CMV seronegative and was one of the 352 seronegative cohort members. Each donor provided a peripheral blood sample, and peripheral blood mononuclear cells were used for TCR beta sequencing. Genomic DNA extraction from the blood cell samples was performed with the Qiagen DNeasy Blood Extraction Kit. Library preparation was by the immunoSEQ multiplex PCR assay. The multiplex PCR relied on a mix of 60 forward primers for TCR Vbeta segments and 13 reverse primers for TCR Jbeta segments. Amplification of the CDR3 region of rearranged TCR beta genes was performed with a multiplex PCR assay on genomic DNA. On the Illumina HiSeq System, the amplified TCR beta libraries were sequenced as 87-base-pair reads. Per the authors' processing: In a later analysis, tens of millions of unique TCR beta chains were counted across the 650 to 700 repertoires, and approximately 9.9 million of these chains were shared by at least two donors. A nearest-neighbor algorithm error-corrected the raw reads and collapsed the reads into unique sequences, merging closely related sequences to remove PCR and sequencing errors. Alignment of CDR3 sequences to IMGT reference sequences was used to assign V, D and J gene segments. For a sequence to be retained, at least a six-nucleotide match to both a V gene segment and a J gene segment was required. Rearrangements were called productive when the CDR3 lacked stop codons and stayed in frame with V and J; all others were non-productive. Following IMGT convention, CDR3 was defined as the stretch from the second conserved V-encoded cysteine up to the conserved J-encoded phenylalanine. In an earlier analysis of just under 600 of the donors, sequences lacking an unambiguous match to a single V gene segment were excluded. In an earlier analysis of around 590 of the donors, a V segment was called functional when productive rearrangements were above 56.7%, and segregating when the standard deviation between donors exceeded 5%. A statistical classification framework was built to diagnose cytomegalovirus status from the catalog of TCR beta chain sequences. In a later analysis, V and J genes were assigned by comparing TCR nucleotide sequences against IMGT/GENE-DB human TR gene sequences. A later analysis assigned CDR3 sequences and most-parsimonious VDJ recombination scenarios with the TCRdist pipeline. In a later analysis, each TCR beta chain was defined by its CDR3 amino acid sequence together with its V-gene family, and reads lacking a unique V-gene family were excluded. In a later analysis, 450 to 600 highly shared, low-generation-probability nucleotide sequences were removed to address suspected cross-contamination and a sequencing artifact. In a later analysis, a clonal expansion index for each public chain was calculated from normalized within-repertoire ranks of inferred template counts. A later analysis computed generation probabilities with a VDJ recombination model fitted to out-of-frame rearrangements, and checked the results against IGoR. A later analysis scored TCR-TCR, TCR-HLA and TCR-CMV co-occurrence with hypergeometric tests, applying a repertoire-size bias correction to TCR pairs. A later analysis estimated false discovery rates by permuting HLA or CMV assignments 20 times. In a later analysis, co-occurring TCRs were grouped with DBSCAN, and TCRdist sequence similarity was added when clustering was performed within HLA-allele-positive subsets. Repertoires with fewer than 30,000 or more than 120,000 public chains were left out of co-occurrence clustering, as were a handful of repertoires with anomalous nucleotide sharing. Drawn from immuneACCESS, this table holds only the in-frame rearrangements with V and J called that TCRdb kept. Clones are partly lost; checked studies trace under half to an unresolved V gene and leave the rest unexplained. The DNA gave D and trimming, while V, J and clone size come from that table. The sample table holds some 150,000 clones. The ten largest clones represent roughly 2.6% of the sample.

The germline V gene sets CDR1 to MNHEY and CDR2 to SVGAGI. The CDR3 runs 14 residues from the cysteine to the phenylalanine. Only the CDR3 DNA stays, 42 bases, in frame from base 1. The rearranged segments are TRBV6-5 and TRBJ2-5; a stretch of 10 junction bases matches TRBD2. The DNA end lines up better with TRBJ2-7; the J call may be wrong. Input material: PBMCs. The TCR comes from a man aged 40-55 years in good health and CMV-seronegative. The sequenced DNA: TGTGCCAGCGGCGGACTAGCGGAATCCTACGAGCAGTACTTC. The translation is CASGGLAESYEQYF.